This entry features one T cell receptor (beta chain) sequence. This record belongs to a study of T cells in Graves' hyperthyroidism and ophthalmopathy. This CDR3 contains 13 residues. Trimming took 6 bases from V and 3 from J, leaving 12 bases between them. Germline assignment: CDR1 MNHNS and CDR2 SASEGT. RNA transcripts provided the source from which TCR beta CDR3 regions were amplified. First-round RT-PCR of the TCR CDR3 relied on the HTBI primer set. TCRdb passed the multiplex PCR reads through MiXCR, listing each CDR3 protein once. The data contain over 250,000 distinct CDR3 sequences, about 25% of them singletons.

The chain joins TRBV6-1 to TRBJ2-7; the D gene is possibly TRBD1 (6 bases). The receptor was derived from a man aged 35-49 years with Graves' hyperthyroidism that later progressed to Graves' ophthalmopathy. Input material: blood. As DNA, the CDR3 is TGTGCCAGCAGCTGGGACACAATCTACGAGCAGTACTTC. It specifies CASSWDTIYEQYF.